The source of this T cell receptor (delta chain) is a study of gamma-delta chains in newborns, infants, children. This CDR3 comprises 21 residues. The germline V gene has CDR1 TVYSNPD and CDR2 GDNSRS (reference sequence). As concerns this clone: One junction end does not reproduce the germline sequence, and a read error may be involved.

TCRdb called clones anew from the reads with CATT. The table records 4,900 or so delta-chain clones, approximately 3.6% of them present only once. Sequencing was performed on blood. The V call is TRDV3, the J call TRDJ1; 13 bases fit TRDD3. The TCR sequence derives from a child who was a newborn, infant or young child, either healthy, febrile or measles-vaccinated (not recorded which). This chain's CDR3 is CAPRGYVTGGYAYVRFDKLIF. The CDR3 DNA sequence: TGTGCCCCCCGCGGCTACGTTACTGGGGGATACGCGTATGTTCGATTTGATAAGCTCATCTTT.